This passage covers 20 T cell receptor beta chains from one sample sequenced in a study of cytomegalovirus exposure and HLA in healthy donors. Primers included in the PCR were 60 Vbeta and 13 Jbeta primers. The repertoire was sequenced with immunoSEQ multiplex PCR; TCRdb's copy has only in-frame clones and lacks some. The sample has about 190,000 clones, around 77% seen once. Specimen: PBMCs. These receptor sequences come from a woman younger than 35 in good health and CMV-seronegative.

V and J are TRBV19 and TRBJ1-2, with TRBD1 as a possible D gene (5 bases). The CDR3 is made up of 13 amino acids. Germline V CDR1 and CDR2: LNHDA, SQIVND (reference sequence). The germline V and J ends were trimmed by 3 bases and 5 bases, with 10 bases remaining between them. The CDR3 region is CASSINGAYGYTF. The CDR3 nucleotides read TGTGCCAGTAGTATCAATGGGGCGTATGGCTACACCTTC.

This clone has more than one count but fewer than ten. The gene calls are TRBV4-2 and TRBJ1-1, with unresolved D. From germline, CDR1 is LGHNA and CDR2 YNFKEQ. V gave up 1 base and J gave up 3 bases, with 6 bases separating them. The CDR3 runs 13 residues. CDR3 sequence reads: CASSQGGYTEAFF. In nucleotides, the CDR3 is TGTGCCAGCAGCCAAGGAGGGTACACTGAAGCTTTCTTT.

V and J are TRBV19 and TRBJ1-5, with no clear D. V lost 3 bases to trimming and J lost 3 bases, with 9 bases between them. CDR1 and CDR2 (germline): LNHDA, SQIVND (reference sequence). This CDR3 has 14 residues. This CDR3 is CASSITSTNQPQHF. CDR3 in DNA: TGTGCCAGTAGTATCACCAGTACCAATCAGCCCCAGCATTTT.

The chain is built from TRBV5-1 and TRBJ1-4, with D unresolved. Trimming removed 4 bases at V and 5 bases at J, with 15 bases between. This CDR3 has 15 residues. Germline V gene lookup returns CDR1 SGHRS and CDR2 YFSETQ. CDR3 region: CASSARGKENEKLFF. The CDR3 DNA follows: TGCGCCAGCAGCGCACGGGGAAAGGAAAATGAAAAACTGTTTTTT. The full variable domain, in which reference TRBV5-1 and TRBJ1-4 provide the parts outside the CDR3, is KAGVTQTPRYLIKTRGQQVTLSCSPISGHRSVSWYQQTPGQGLQFLFEYFSETQRNKGNFPGRFSGRQFSNSRSEMNVSTLELGDSALYLCASSARGKENEKLFFGSGTQLSVL.

This chain uses TRBV27 with TRBJ2-7; tentative D call: TRBD2 (5 bases). This CDR3 is built from 13 residues. V was trimmed by 5 bases and J by 5 bases, leaving 13 bases between them. Germline assignment: CDR1 MNHEY and CDR2 SMNVEV (reference sequence). DNA of the CDR3: TGTGCCAGCAGTCGCCGGGAAAACCACGAGCAGTACTTC. It specifies CASSRRENHEQYF.

The chain carries TRBV4-3 and TRBJ2-7; 8 bases are shared with TRBD1. This CDR3 spans 15 amino acids. The V gene's germline CDR1 is LGHNA and CDR2 YSLEER. Trimming at V came to 3 bases and at J to 3 bases, leaving 7 bases not matched to a gene. CDR3 residues: CASSHTGGGNYEQYF. CDR3 bases: TGCGCCAGCAGCCACACAGGGGGAGGAAACTACGAGCAGTACTTC.

The rearrangement links TRBV28 to TRBJ2-5; 7 bases are a match to TRBD1. The germline V gene has CDR1 MDHEN and CDR2 SYDVKM. With V trimmed by 2 bases and J by 5 bases, 5 bases remained unmatched. This CDR3 comprises 14 residues. For the CDR3, the DNA is TGTGCCAGCAGTTTAAGACAGGGTGTTGAGACCCAGTACTTC. Translation: CASSLRQGVETQYF.

The CDR3 nucleotides read TGTGCCACCAGCCGTAGCGGCTCCTACGAGCAGTACTTC. Its translation is CATSRSGSYEQYF. The chain couples TRBV10-3 to TRBJ2-7, with D perhaps matching TRBD2 (6 bases). The CDR3 is made up of 13 amino acids. The V gene lost 10 bases and the J gene lost 0 bases, with 13 bases spanning the gap. Germline V CDR1 and CDR2: ENHRY, SYGVKD.

The table lists this clone with a few counts. The chain recombines TRBV28 with TRBJ2-7, with D unresolved. From germline, CDR1 is MDHEN and CDR2 SYDVKM. The CDR3 is made up of 9 amino acids. The V end lost 7 bases, the J end lost 10 bases, and 8 bases lay between the germline ends. CDR3 in amino acids: CASTRNQYF. CDR3 sequence (DNA): TGTGCCAGCACGAGGAATCAGTACTTC.

Concerning this clone: Other nucleotide sequences in the sample specify the same CDR3. V gene TRBV6-5 combines with J gene TRBJ2-7, with 8 nucleotides matching TRBD1. CDR1 is MNHEY and CDR2 is SVGAGI in the germline V gene. J was trimmed by 1 base and V by 8 bases; bases with no gene match: 10. The CDR3 has 15 amino acids. CDR3 sequence (DNA): TGTGCCAGCCGCCCCCAGGGGGCTTTGTCCTACGAGCAGTACTTC. It encodes CASRPQGALSYEQYF.

The chain employs TRBV5-1 and TRBJ1-6; 7 bases are a match to TRBD1. Germline loops: CDR1 SGHRS, CDR2 YFSETQ. The CDR3 sequence is 15 residues long. With 0 bases clipped from V and 8 bases from J, the junction kept 5 bases outside the gene matches. The CDR3 sequence is CASSLERQGDSPLHF. CDR3 in DNA: TGCGCCAGCAGCTTGGAGAGGCAGGGGGATTCACCCCTCCACTTT.

The gene calls are TRBV5-1 and TRBJ1-1; 7 bases align to TRBD1. V trimming: 5 bases; J trimming: 1 base; junction bases outside the gene matches: 8. The germline CDR1 and CDR2 sequences are SGHRS and YFSETQ. The length of the CDR3 is 15 residues. CDR3 loop: CASREMGQTNTEAFF. In nucleotides, the CDR3 is TGCGCCAGCAGAGAGATGGGACAGACGAACACTGAAGCTTTCTTT.

The chain combines TRBV2 with TRBJ1-1; D is unclear. Trimming pared 5 bases from V and 0 bases from J, leaving 7 bases between. In germline, CDR1 is SNHLY, CDR2 FYNNEI. This CDR3 spans 13 amino acids. The CDR3 DNA reads TGTGCCAGCAGTTCCGGGTTGAACACTGAAGCTTTCTTT. It codes for CASSSGLNTEAFF.

This rearrangement joins TRBV5-1 to TRBJ2-7; D remains unclear. Between the trimmed V and J ends, which lost 5 bases and 6 bases, there was a span of 15 bases. Per germline, CDR1 SGHRS and CDR2 YFSETQ. This CDR3 is 13 amino acids long. CDR3 residues: CASRGDGVSEQYF. Written as DNA, the CDR3 is TGCGCCAGCAGAGGAGACGGAGTAAGCGAGCAGTACTTC.

The chain combines TRBV19 with TRBJ1-3; TRBD1 matches at 7 bases. Germline lookup yields CDR1 LNHDA and CDR2 SQIVND (reference sequence). V shed 3 bases and J 0 bases; nucleotides not matched to a gene: 2. This CDR3 has 15 amino acids. The CDR3 loop reads CASSMTGNSGNTIYF. The CDR3 region has the DNA TGTGCCAGTAGTATGACAGGGAACTCTGGAAACACCATATATTTT.

The chain links TRBV4-3 to TRBJ2-2; 7 nucleotides align to TRBD2. CDR1 and CDR2 from the germline V gene are LGHNA and YSLEER. V trimming: 1 base; J trimming: 1 base; junction bases outside the gene matches: 0. The CDR3 is made up of 15 amino acids. CDR3 region: CASSQAGGNTGELFF. The CDR3, as DNA: TGCGCCAGCAGCCAAGCGGGAGGGAACACCGGGGAGCTGTTTTTT.

This chain uses TRBV18 with TRBJ1-5, with 7 positions matching TRBD1. The germline V gene encodes CDR1 KGHSH and CDR2 LQKENI. J gave up 3 bases and V 6 bases, and 5 bases lay outside the gene matches. The CDR3 is made up of 14 amino acids. The CDR3 coding sequence is TGTGCCAGCTCGTCTACAGGGGACAATCAGCCCCAGCATTTT. Amino acid sequence: CASSSTGDNQPQHF.

This clone was counted a few times. The chain has TRBV4-2 and TRBJ1-5; possible D gene TRBD1, 5 bases. V shed 0 bases and J shed 5 bases, with 14 bases lying between them. The CDR3 is 16 residues long. Germline V CDR1 and CDR2: LGHNA, YNFKEQ. The CDR3, as DNA: TGTGCCAGCAGCCAAGAGCAGGGATCAGATCATCAGCCCCAGCATTTT. This translates into CASSQEQGSDHQPQHF.

The chain uses TRBV25-1 and TRBJ1-1; no clear D gene. CDR1 and CDR2 from the germline V gene are MGHDK and SYGVNS. Trimming shortened V by 5 bases and J by 6 bases, and 19 bases separated the two germline ends. CDR3 length: 15 amino acids. The CDR3 spells CASSSVAAGEAEAFF. The CDR3 region has the DNA TGTGCCAGCAGTTCCGTGGCCGCTGGAGAGGCTGAAGCTTTCTTT.

This chain joins TRBV5-4 and TRBJ2-7; 7 bases line up with TRBD1. The germline CDR1 and CDR2 sequences are SGHNT and YYREEE (reference sequence). This CDR3 contains 14 residues. V dropped 5 bases and J dropped 3; count of bases not matched to a gene: 8. The CDR3 loop is CASRTTGTVYEQYF. The CDR3 DNA reads TGTGCCAGCAGAACGACCGGGACAGTCTACGAGCAGTACTTC.